This T cell receptor (beta chain) was recorded in a study of cytomegalovirus exposure and HLA in healthy donors. This clone was seen a few times. Its antigen is not identified. This CDR3 is built from 16 residues. Germline V lookup: CDR1 MNHEY, CDR2 SMNVEV (reference sequence). V was clipped by 8 bases and J by 0 bases, with 16 bases between them. The study ran its PCR with 60 Vbeta and 13 Jbeta primers. Assay: immunoSEQ multiplex PCR; the TCRdb copy retains only in-frame clones and omits some. Of about 180,000 clones in the sample, over 70% are singletons; the top ten hold less than 1.5%. Study findings and constraints: When the data were analyzed later, several of the most significant clusters appeared to be linked to common viral pathogens.

This TCR came from a man aged 18-30 years in good health and CMV-seronegative. The sequenced sample consisted of PBMCs. The chain joins TRBV27 to TRBJ2-2; maybe TRBD2 (6 bases). Here the CDR3 DNA reads TGTGCCAGCCATGGAGGGACCGAACCGAACACCGGGGAGCTGTTTTTT. Translating it yields CASHGGTEPNTGELFF.